The 16 T cell receptor beta chains below all came from one sample that was sequenced in a study of shared clonotypes between healthy human individuals. Clones were read by immunoSEQ multiplex PCR, and TCRdb kept only the in-frame ones, dropping some. Of 1.6 million or so clones listed, approximately 98.5% were seen once; the top ten hold roughly 0.36%. What was sequenced was naive CD4+ T cells sorted from blood. Subset specified: CD45RA+ positively selected. These receptors were obtained from a young man in good health.

The chain carries TRBV6-4 and TRBJ1-5, with 10 bases that match TRBD1. Per the germline V gene, CDR1 is MRHNA and CDR2 is SNTAGT. V lost 6 bases, J lost 2 bases, and 1 base stayed unmatched. The CDR3 has 14 residues. In DNA form, the CDR3 reads TGTGCCAGCAGGGGGACAGGGGGCAATCAGCCCCAGCATTTT. This encodes CASRGTGGNQPQHF.

This chain uses TRBV23-1 with TRBJ2-7; maybe TRBD1 (6 bases). TRBV23-1 is designated an ORF whose function remains uncertain. Trimming left V 4 bases short and J 0 bases short, with 13 bases between. The CDR3 has 15 residues. The CDR3 DNA follows: TGCGCCAGCAGTCTAGGACAGAGAGCCTCCTACGAGCAGTACTTC. As protein: CASSLGQRASYEQYF.

The V and J genes are TRBV11-2 and TRBJ2-7, with D unresolved. Germline CDR1 SGHAT, CDR2 FQNNGV. V lost 5 bases and J 4 bases, leaving 12 bases between the germline ends. This CDR3 region has 13 residues. The CDR3 protein is CASSPHVPYEQYF. In DNA, the CDR3 is TGTGCCAGCAGCCCGCACGTCCCTTACGAGCAGTACTTC.

Details on this clone: Other DNA sequences from this sample encode an identical CDR3 as well. CDR3 nucleotide sequence: TGTGCCAGCAGTGTTGGAGGGAATCAGCCCCAGCATTTT. Its protein product is CASSVGGNQPQHF. The chain is built from TRBV2 and TRBJ1-5; D ambiguous. This CDR3 contains 13 residues. Germline V gene data show CDR1 as SNHLY and CDR2 as FYNNEI. V lost 4 bases and J 4 bases, leaving 8 bases between the germline ends. Based on the CDR3 plus reference TRBV2 and TRBJ1-5, the full variable domain is EPEVTQTPSHQVTQMGQEVILRCVPISNHLYFYWYRQILGQKVEFLVSFYNNEISEKSEIFDDQFSVERPDGSNFTLKIRSTKLEDSAMYFCASSVGGNQPQHFGDGTRLSIL.

This clone was recorded once. The chain couples TRBV19 to TRBJ2-5; 12 positions agree with TRBD2. V lost 0 bases to trimming and J lost 2 bases; unmatched junction nucleotides: 7. CDR3 length: 18 residues. CDR1 is LNHDA and CDR2 is SQIVND in the germline V gene (reference sequence). The DNA for the CDR3 is TGTGCCAGTAGTATAGACGGACTAGCGGGACCTCATCAAGAGACCCAGTACTTC. It encodes CASSIDGLAGPHQETQYF. Combining the CDR3 with reference TRBV19 and TRBJ2-5 gives the whole variable domain DGGITQSPKYLFRKEGQNVTLSCEQNLNHDAMYWYRQDPGQGLRLIYYSQIVNDFQKGDIAEGYSVSREKKESFPLTVTSAQKNPTAFYLCASSIDGLAGPHQETQYFGPGTRLLVL.

V and J are TRBV19 and TRBJ2-7, with D maybe TRBD1 (6 bases). This CDR3 comprises 15 residues. Germline CDR1 and CDR2: LNHDA and SQIVND (reference sequence). Deletions cut 8 bases from V and 0 bases from J, with 17 bases between. The CDR3 loop is CASGTGTRSSYEQYF. Here the CDR3 DNA reads TGTGCCAGTGGAACCGGGACAAGGAGCTCCTACGAGCAGTACTTC.

This chain uses TRBV19 with TRBJ2-1; 10 positions match TRBD2. This CDR3 has 18 amino acids. CDR1 and CDR2 from the germline V gene are LNHDA and SQIVND (reference sequence). With V trimmed by 1 base and J by 5 bases, 11 bases remained unmatched. CDR3 DNA sequence: TGTGCCAGTAGTATAGCTCTCACCGGACTAGCGGAGGACAATGAGCAGTTCTTC. Its protein is CASSIALTGLAEDNEQFF.

The genes are TRBV11-1 and TRBJ2-7; TRBD1 agrees at 7 bases. The CDR3 is made up of 14 amino acids. Germline-derived CDR1 and CDR2 are SGHAT and FQDESV (reference sequence). Trimming at V came to 1 base and at J to 6 bases, leaving 6 bases not matched to a gene. The DNA for the CDR3 is TGTGCCAGCAGCTTAGGGACAGGATTTCGCGAGCAGTACTTC. Translated: CASSLGTGFREQYF. Using reference TRBV11-1 and TRBJ2-7 for the parts outside the CDR3, the full variable domain is EAEVAQSPRYKITEKSQAVAFWCDPISGHATLYWYRQILGQGPELLVQFQDESVVDDSQLPKDRFSAERLKGVDSTLKIQPAELGDSAMYLCASSLGTGFREQYFGPGTRLTVT.

The chain is built from TRBV6-6 and TRBJ2-1; 7 bases map to TRBD1. Germline V gene data show CDR1 as MNHNY and CDR2 as SVGAGI (reference sequence). Trimming removed 4 bases from V and 10 bases from J; junction bases left unmatched: 10. This CDR3 contains 14 residues. The CDR3, as DNA: TGTGCCAGCAGTTTCAGGGGGAGTTTGGGGGAGCAGTTCTTC. It translates to CASSFRGSLGEQFF.

V is TRBV4-3 and J is TRBJ1-1; D not resolved. The germline CDR1 and CDR2 sequences are LGHNA and YSLEER. The CDR3 sequence is 15 residues long. V shed 0 bases and J shed 3 bases, with 11 bases lying between them. CDR3 bases: TGCGCCAGCAGCCAAGATCGGTTCGGGTACACTGAAGCTTTCTTT. This gives the protein CASSQDRFGYTEAFF.

This chain connects TRBV15 to TRBJ2-3, with 8 bases aligning to TRBD2. The V and J ends lost 0 bases and 4 bases, in that order; junction bases with no gene match: 6. The CDR3 has 16 amino acids. In germline, CDR1 is LNHNV, CDR2 YYDKDF (reference sequence). The DNA for the CDR3 is TGTGCCACCAGCAGAGATCTGTCTAGCGGGTCAGATACGCAGTATTTT. Protein product: CATSRDLSSGSDTQYF. The whole variable domain, remainder taken from reference TRBV15 and TRBJ2-3, is DAMVIQNPRYQVTQFGKPVTLSCSQTLNHNVMYWYQQKSSQAPKLLFHYYDKDFNNEADTPDNFQSRRPNTSFCFLDIRSPGLGDTAMYLCATSRDLSSGSDTQYFGPGTRLTVL.

In the case of this clone: Other DNA sequences within the sample encode an identical CDR3. The chain carries TRBV20-1 and TRBJ2-1; no reliable D call. The CDR3 contains 10 residues. Looked up from germline, CDR1 is DFQATT and CDR2 is SNEGSKA (reference sequence). Trimming took 1 base from V and 9 from J, leaving 4 bases between them. DNA of the CDR3: TGCAGTGCTAGAGCCGCTGAGCAGTTCTTC. This sequence encodes CSARAAEQFF.

The V call is TRBV7-3, the J call TRBJ2-1; D is unclear. This CDR3 contains 13 residues. CDR1 is SGHTA and CDR2 is FQGTGA in the germline V gene. The ends were cut back, 4 bases at V and 7 bases at J, with 11 bases in the middle. CDR3 sequence: CASSSRLLNEQFF. The CDR3, as DNA: TGTGCCAGCAGCTCCCGTCTTTTGAATGAGCAGTTCTTC.

The V gene is TRBV28, the J gene TRBJ2-1, with D perhaps TRBD2 (6 bases). Germline CDR1 is MDHEN and CDR2 is SYDVKM. V lost 8 bases and J lost 3, with 14 bases in between. This CDR3 has 14 amino acids. CDR3: CASSPAGSYNEQFF. DNA of the CDR3: TGTGCCAGCTCCCCAGCGGGCAGCTACAATGAGCAGTTCTTC.

V is TRBV28 and J is TRBJ1-1, with D perhaps matching TRBD1 (6 bases). Per germline, CDR1 MDHEN and CDR2 SYDVKM. The CDR3 loop spans 14 amino acids. Trimming took off 7 bases at V and 1 base at J, with 13 bases between the two ends. CDR3 coding DNA: TGTGCCAGCAACTCGGGGGACAAGAACACTGAAGCTTTCTTT. Residues: CASNSGDKNTEAFF. The full variable domain, rest sourced from reference TRBV28 and TRBJ1-1, is DVKVTQSSRYLVKRTGEKVFLECVQDMDHENMFWYRQDPGLGLRLIYFSYDVKMKEKGDIPEGYSVSREKKERFSLILESASTNQTSMYLCASNSGDKNTEAFFGQGTRLTVV.

The chain couples TRBV11-2 to TRBJ1-1; the match to TRBD1 covers 10 bases. J was trimmed by 6 bases and V by 5 bases; bases with no gene match: 6. The CDR3 has 14 residues. Germline V gene sequence: CDR1 SGHAT, CDR2 FQNNGV. The CDR3, as DNA: TGTGCCAGCAGCCCCGGGACAGGGGACGCTGAAGCTTTCTTT. This sequence encodes CASSPGTGDAEAFF. The full variable domain, completed using reference TRBV11-2 and TRBJ1-1, is EAGVAQSPRYKIIEKRQSVAFWCNPISGHATLYWYQQILGQGPKLLIQFQNNGVVDDSQLPKDRFSAERLKGVDSTLKIQPAKLEDSAVYLCASSPGTGDAEAFFGQGTRLTVV.